This T cell receptor beta chain was retrieved from a study of cytomegalovirus exposure and HLA in healthy donors. Libraries were prepared by immunoSEQ multiplex PCR; TCRdb keeps only in-frame clonotypes and omits some of them. This table has roughly 56,000 clones, around 94% appearing once. V was trimmed by 3 bases and J by 0 bases, leaving 6 bases between them. The CDR3 length is 13 residues. Per germline, CDR1 MDHEN and CDR2 SYDVKM. What was sequenced was PBMCs. V and J are TRBV28 and TRBJ2-7; D remains unclear. This receptor was identified in a man between 18 and 35 years old in good health and CMV-seronegative. In nucleotides, the CDR3 is TGTGCCAGCAGTTTTAGGAGCTCCTACGAGCAGTACTTC. It codes for CASSFRSSYEQYF.